This entry lists 28 T cell receptor beta chains sequenced from one sample in a study of identifying expanded T cells in peripheral blood. Libraries were prepared by immunoSEQ multiplex PCR; TCRdb keeps only in-frame clonotypes and omits some of them. The sample lists around 75,000 clones, 90% occurring once. The sequencing sample was made of blood. These receptor sequences come from a person aged 18 to 75 in good health.

The rearrangement joins TRBV5-1 to TRBJ2-2; D remains unclear. The V and J ends lost 0 bases and 0 bases respectively, with 6 bases between them. CDR3 size: 15 residues. The germline V gene has CDR1 SGHRS and CDR2 YFSETQ. Written as DNA, the CDR3 is TGCGCCAGCAGCTTGGACCAATCGAACACCGGGGAGCTGTTTTTT. It encodes CASSLDQSNTGELFF.

This chain joins TRBV5-5 and TRBJ2-5; 12 bases are shared with TRBD1. Germline CDR1 reads SGHKS; CDR2 reads YYEKEE (reference sequence). Trimming removed 0 bases from V and 4 bases from J; junction bases left unmatched: 7. This CDR3 contains 17 residues. The CDR3 bases are TGTGCCAGCAGCTTGGAAACGGGACAGGGGGCAGGAGAGACCCAGTACTTC. Amino acids: CASSLETGQGAGETQYF.

This rearrangement joins TRBV6-5 to TRBJ2-7; TRBD1 might be the D (6 bases). Trimming cost V 6 bases and J 4 bases, with 19 bases left between them. Germline V lookup: CDR1 MNHEY, CDR2 SVGAGI. The CDR3 contains 15 residues. CDR3 nucleotide sequence: TGTGCCAGCAGGCGACAGGCGGACCTAGAATACGAGCAGTACTTC. It encodes CASRRQADLEYEQYF.

This chain connects TRBV6-4 to TRBJ2-5, with D unclear. Trimming shortened V by 3 bases and J by 8 bases, and 13 bases separated the two germline ends. There are 13 residues in the CDR3. Germline-derived CDR1 and CDR2 are MRHNA and SNTAGT. The DNA for the CDR3 is TGTGCCAGCAGTGATTCCCCCGAAGGAACCCAGTACTTC. This sequence encodes CASSDSPEGTQYF.

This clone has just one count. This chain joins TRBV9 and TRBJ2-1; a weak D match, TRBD1 (5 bases). Looked up from germline, CDR1 is SGDLS and CDR2 is YYNGEE. This CDR3 has 15 residues. Trimming left V 0 bases short and J 2 bases short, with 9 bases between. This CDR3 reads CASSVVGEPYNEQFF. For the CDR3, the DNA is TGTGCCAGCAGCGTAGTAGGGGAACCCTACAATGAGCAGTTCTTC.

V gene TRBV6-1 combines with J gene TRBJ1-5; the D is unclear. Trimming left V 8 bases short and J 3 bases short, with 8 bases between. CDR1 and CDR2 (germline): MNHNS, SASEGT. CDR3 length equals 12 residues. The CDR3 sequence: CASGVNNQPQHF. The DNA for the CDR3 is TGTGCCAGCGGGGTGAACAATCAGCCCCAGCATTTT.

The chain combines TRBV7-9 with TRBJ2-7; 7 positions agree with TRBD1. Trimming cost V 2 bases and J 5 bases; bases outside gene matches: 9. CDR1 is SEHNR and CDR2 is FQNEAQ in the germline V gene (reference sequence). The length of the CDR3 is 15 residues. The CDR3 bases are TGTGCCAGCAGCTTAAAAGGGACAGTCGATAACGAGCAGTACTTC. This gives the protein CASSLKGTVDNEQYF.

In this sample, this clone turned up once. V is TRBV6-1 and J is TRBJ2-1; the match to TRBD2 covers 8 bases. The CDR3 is made up of 13 amino acids. Germline CDR1 and CDR2: MNHNS and SASEGT. V lost 6 bases, J lost 5 bases, and 3 bases stayed unmatched. The CDR3 spells CASSRTSNNEQFF. The CDR3, as DNA: TGTGCCAGCAGCCGGACTAGCAACAATGAGCAGTTCTTC.

CDR3 in amino acids: CASSPRAGQGKETQYF. The CDR3 DNA follows: TGTGCCAGCTCACCGCGGGCGGGACAGGGGAAAGAGACCCAGTACTTC. The chain couples TRBV18 to TRBJ2-5; 10 bases align to TRBD1. Germline V gene sequence: CDR1 KGHSH, CDR2 LQKENI. The CDR3 has 16 residues. V gave up 3 bases and J gave up 3 bases; unmatched junction bases: 7.

The gene calls are TRBV11-2 and TRBJ2-7; 8 bases map to TRBD1. The CDR3 contains 15 residues. V trimming: 0 bases; J trimming: 2 bases; junction bases outside the gene matches: 3. Germline V gene sequence: CDR1 SGHAT, CDR2 FQNNGV. The CDR3 spells CASSLEATGAYEQYF. The CDR3 DNA sequence: TGTGCCAGCAGCTTAGAGGCGACAGGGGCCTACGAGCAGTACTTC.

The V gene is TRBV7-2, the J gene TRBJ2-5, with D unresolved. The CDR3 is 13 residues long. Trimming took 1 base from V and 5 from J, leaving 8 bases between them. The germline V gene encodes CDR1 SGHTA and CDR2 FQGNSA. In DNA, the CDR3 is TGTGCCAGCAGCTTAGAACTAAAGGAGACCCAGTACTTC. Translation: CASSLELKETQYF.

This chain joins TRBV19 and TRBJ1-6; 8 bases fit TRBD1. After removal of 3 bases from V and 7 bases from J, the junction contained 8 bases not matched to a gene. This CDR3 has 16 amino acids. Looked up from germline, CDR1 is LNHDA and CDR2 is SQIVND (reference sequence). CDR3 sequence (DNA): TGTGCCAGTAGTATTGGTCAGGGGGCCGGGAATTCACCCCTCCACTTT. Translated: CASSIGQGAGNSPLHF.

The chain couples TRBV5-1 to TRBJ2-7; 8 nucleotides agree with TRBD2. The CDR3 length is 15 residues. With V trimmed by 4 bases and J by 0 bases, 6 bases remained unmatched. Germline V gene data show CDR1 as SGHRS and CDR2 as YFSETQ. CDR3: CASSLGTSPSYEQYF. The CDR3 DNA reads as TGCGCCAGCAGCCTGGGGACTAGTCCCTCCTACGAGCAGTACTTC.

The chain links TRBV9 to TRBJ1-2; perhaps TRBD1 as D (6 bases). The CDR3 covers 15 residues. In germline, CDR1 is SGDLS, CDR2 YYNGEE. V was clipped by 5 bases and J by 5 bases, with 19 bases between them. CDR3 sequence reads: CASSISSGAGYGYTF. The CDR3 nucleotides read TGTGCCAGCAGTATCTCCTCGGGGGCGGGATATGGCTACACCTTC.

This clone was recorded once. The chain employs TRBV28 and TRBJ2-2; TRBD1 agrees at 10 bases. Germline V gene sequence: CDR1 MDHEN, CDR2 SYDVKM. The CDR3 spans 14 residues. V trimming: 7 bases; J trimming: 6 bases; junction bases outside the gene matches: 5. The CDR3 loop reads CASNRQGAAGELFF. Written as DNA, the CDR3 is TGTGCCAGCAACCGACAGGGGGCAGCCGGGGAGCTGTTTTTT.

This chain connects TRBV10-3 to TRBJ2-7; TRBD1 matches 8 bases. Germline V lookup: CDR1 ENHRY, CDR2 SYGVKD. Unmatched junction bases numbered 13, after V lost 6 bases and J lost 3 bases. CDR3 size: 16 residues. CDR3 loop: CAIREDRVGMGYEQYF. The CDR3 DNA follows: TGTGCCATCAGGGAGGACAGGGTAGGGATGGGCTACGAGCAGTACTTC.

V gene TRBV5-1 combines with J gene TRBJ2-4; TRBD1 agrees at 8 bases. Germline values: CDR1 SGHRS, CDR2 YFSETQ. The CDR3 covers 15 residues. Germline trimming cut 3 bases from V and 9 bases from J; bases unmatched to any gene: 11. CDR3 in DNA: TGCGCCAGCAGCTCCGGACAGGGCAGAATTAGCATTCAGTACTTC. It translates to CASSSGQGRISIQYF.

The chain is built from TRBV7-8 and TRBJ2-4; 9 bases match TRBD1. J lost 9 bases, V lost 5 bases, and 11 bases had no gene match. Germline V gene sequence: CDR1 SGHVS, CDR2 FQNEAQ. CDR3 length equals 15 residues. CDR3 loop: CASSARPGQGFIQYF. CDR3 DNA: TGTGCCAGCAGCGCCCGACCGGGACAGGGCTTCATTCAGTACTTC.

This rearrangement joins TRBV2 to TRBJ2-7; 7 nucleotides line up with TRBD1. V lost 8 bases to trimming and J lost 1 base; unmatched junction nucleotides: 8. This CDR3 region has 14 residues. Germline V lookup: CDR1 SNHLY, CDR2 FYNNEI. CDR3 DNA: TGTGCCAGCGTAGAAGGACAGGATTCCTACGAGCAGTACTTC. It encodes CASVEGQDSYEQYF.

This sequence joins TRBV6-1 and TRBJ2-1, with 7 bases lining up with TRBD2. V trimming: 5 bases; J trimming: 6 bases; junction bases outside the gene matches: 10. Looked up from germline, CDR1 is MNHNS and CDR2 is SASEGT. The CDR3 runs to 15 residues. CDR3 sequence (DNA): TGTGCCAGCAGTCCCCAGCCGGGGGGTATCAATGAGCAGTTCTTC. Its translation: CASSPQPGGINEQFF.

V is TRBV18 and J is TRBJ2-3; D perhaps matches TRBD2 (6 bases). This CDR3 comprises 14 residues. Germline CDR1 and CDR2: KGHSH and LQKENI. Trimming took 6 bases from V and 5 from J, leaving 15 bases between them. CDR3 loop: CASSERAPRDTQYF. CDR3 in DNA: TGTGCCAGCTCCGAGCGGGCCCCCCGAGATACGCAGTATTTT.

V gene TRBV7-6 combines with J gene TRBJ2-1; 8 nucleotides agree with TRBD2. The CDR3 totals 15 residues. V was pared by 5 bases and J by 5 bases, with 8 bases of the junction left unmatched. The V gene's germline CDR1 is SGHVS and CDR2 FNYEAQ. In nucleotides, the CDR3 is TGTGCCAGCAGCCCCAGCGGGAGCCGGGACAATGAGCAGTTCTTC. Encoded protein: CASSPSGSRDNEQFF. Variable domain in full (rest from reference TRBV7-6 and TRBJ2-1): GAGVSQSPRYKVTKRGQDVALRCDPISGHVSLYWYRQALGQGPEFLTYFNYEAQQDKSGLPNDRFSAERPEGSISTLTIQRTEQRDSAMYRCASSPSGSRDNEQFFGPGTRLTVL.

The chain recombines TRBV5-1 with TRBJ1-1; possible D gene TRBD1, 5 bases. The CDR3 is made up of 13 amino acids. Germline-derived CDR1 and CDR2 are SGHRS and YFSETQ. V lost 6 bases and J lost 0, with 9 bases in between. The CDR3 DNA is TGCGCCAGCAACCGGGGGATGAACACTGAAGCTTTCTTT. It specifies CASNRGMNTEAFF.

The chain is built from TRBV5-1 and TRBJ1-4, with D possibly TRBD1 on 5 matching bases. Trimming removed 2 bases from V and 0 bases from J, with 14 bases in between. The CDR3 contains 17 residues. CDR1 and CDR2 from the germline V gene are SGHRS and YFSETQ. CDR3 in amino acids: CASSFIPQGSTNEKLFF. The CDR3 DNA is TGCGCCAGCAGCTTTATTCCCCAGGGATCAACTAATGAAAAACTGTTTTTT.

This clone has only a few counts. The V call is TRBV27, the J call TRBJ1-2; D is possibly TRBD1 (6 bases). Per germline, CDR1 MNHEY and CDR2 SMNVEV (reference sequence). With 6 bases removed from V and 7 bases from J, the gap between germline ends came to 15 bases. The CDR3 extends over 13 amino acids. The CDR3 nucleotides are TGTGCCAGCAGCACCGGGGGCGCGGGTGGCTACACCTTC. Protein: CASSTGGAGGYTF.

Concerning this clone: Other DNA sequences within the sample encode an identical CDR3. The chain employs TRBV9 and TRBJ1-3; maybe TRBD1 (6 bases). Germline CDR1 and CDR2: SGDLS and YYNGEE. Between the trimmed V and J ends, which lost 4 bases and 2 bases, there was a span of 16 bases. This CDR3 has 16 amino acids. The chain's CDR3 is CASSPTGKVTGNTIYF. The CDR3 DNA sequence: TGTGCCAGCAGCCCTACAGGGAAGGTTACTGGAAACACCATATATTTT.

The chain combines TRBV6-1 with TRBJ1-1; D is unresolved. V shed 7 bases and J shed 3 bases, with 15 bases lying between them. The CDR3 sequence is 14 residues long. Germline V gives CDR1 MNHNS, CDR2 SASEGT. The CDR3 DNA sequence: TGTGCCAGCAATCGTCTTGGGAGGTACACTGAAGCTTTCTTT. As protein: CASNRLGRYTEAFF.

The chain employs TRBV28 and TRBJ2-2; D is unresolved. Deletions cut 6 bases from V and 6 bases from J, with 8 bases between. The CDR3 contains 12 residues. The germline CDR1 and CDR2 sequences are MDHEN and SYDVKM. The DNA for the CDR3 is TGTGCCAGCAGCCGATATCCCGGGGAGCTGTTTTTT. This encodes CASSRYPGELFF.